Listed here are 27 T cell receptor beta chains from one sample, sequenced in a study of blood T cell repertoires in COVID-19. Method: immunoSEQ multiplex PCR; TCRdb's copy keeps in-frame clones and lacks some. The sample consists of approximately 340,000 clones, roughly 86% of them appearing once. Sequencing input: peripheral blood. Source of these receptors: a man younger than 45 with COVID-19, enrolled during active disease.

The chain joins TRBV6-5 to TRBJ1-2, with 7 positions matching TRBD1. This CDR3 comprises 14 residues. J gave up 4 bases and V 0 bases, and 2 bases lay outside the gene matches. Germline CDR1 MNHEY, CDR2 SVGAGI. This CDR3 is CASSYSEGAYGYTF. The CDR3 DNA sequence: TGTGCCAGCAGTTACTCGGAGGGGGCCTATGGCTACACCTTC.

This sequence joins TRBV28 and TRBJ2-7; D possibly corresponds to TRBD1 (6 bases). V lost 8 bases, J lost 4 bases, and 15 bases lay in between. This CDR3 region has 13 residues. Looked up from germline, CDR1 is MDHEN and CDR2 is SYDVKM. In DNA form, the CDR3 reads TGTGCCAGCGCCCAGGGGCCGTATTACGAGCAGTACTTC. Amino acids: CASAQGPYYEQYF.

The chain recombines TRBV28 with TRBJ1-2, with a tentative D call TRBD1 (6 bases). The CDR3 extends over 13 amino acids. Germline CDR1 and CDR2: MDHEN and SYDVKM. The CDR3: CAGGAQGYYGYTF. The CDR3, as DNA: TGTGCAGGGGGGGCCCAGGGGTACTATGGCTACACCTTC.

This chain connects TRBV27 to TRBJ1-6; D ambiguous. The CDR3 is 16 amino acids. V lost 4 bases and J 1 base, leaving 11 bases between the germline ends. CDR1 is MNHEY and CDR2 is SMNVEV in the germline V gene (reference sequence). The DNA of the CDR3 is TGTGCCAGCAGTTCGAGCGGGGTGTCCTATAATTCACCCCTCCACTTT. Translation gives CASSSSGVSYNSPLHF.

The chain employs TRBV2 and TRBJ2-1; TRBD2 matches at 7 bases. Germline V gene lookup returns CDR1 SNHLY and CDR2 FYNNEI. The CDR3 runs 16 residues. V gave up 0 bases and J gave up 2 bases; unmatched junction bases: 4. For the CDR3, the DNA is TGTGCCAGCAGTGAAGCGGCGGGGGAAACCTACAATGAGCAGTTCTTC. It translates to CASSEAAGETYNEQFF.

This clone was picked up many times. Other DNA sequences in the same sample also yield this CDR3. The chain combines TRBV5-6 with TRBJ2-1, with unresolved D. The CDR3 runs to 15 residues. Trimming pared 0 bases from V and 4 bases from J, leaving 11 bases between. CDR1 SGHDT and CDR2 YYEEEE come from the germline V gene. The CDR3 protein is CASSLGGLYYNEQFF. CDR3 DNA: TGTGCCAGCAGCTTGGGAGGCCTGTATTACAATGAGCAGTTCTTC.

The gene calls are TRBV24-1 and TRBJ2-1; 12 bases fit TRBD2. J was trimmed by 10 bases and V by 5 bases; bases with no gene match: 8. Germline CDR1 reads KGHDR; CDR2 reads SFDVKD. This CDR3 is 15 amino acids long. Written as DNA, the CDR3 is TGTGCCACCAGTGGTTCTAGCGGGGGGGCCTTAGAGCAGTTCTTC. Translation: CATSGSSGGALEQFF.

The chain carries TRBV6-5 and TRBJ2-2; 9 bases map to TRBD1. The CDR3 is made up of 15 amino acids. Trimming at V came to 6 bases and at J to 2 bases, leaving 4 bases not matched to a gene. CDR1 is MNHEY, CDR2 SVGAGI, per germline. CDR3 nucleotide sequence: TGTGCCAGCAGCTGGGGACAGGGCAACACCGGGGAGCTGTTTTTT. Its protein product is CASSWGQGNTGELFF.

The chain links TRBV27 to TRBJ1-5; D is ambiguous. This CDR3 has 15 amino acids. Germline-derived CDR1 and CDR2 are MNHEY and SMNVEV (reference sequence). V lost 1 base and J lost 1, with 8 bases in between. DNA for the CDR3: TGTGCCAGCAGTTTATTATCTAGGAGCAATCAGCCCCAGCATTTT. Translated, it gives CASSLLSRSNQPQHF.

The rearrangement links TRBV27 to TRBJ2-1, with 8 nucleotides matching TRBD1. The V gene end was trimmed by 5 bases and the J gene end by 4 bases; junction bases not matched to a gene: 16. The CDR3 spans 18 residues. The germline V gene has CDR1 MNHEY and CDR2 SMNVEV (reference sequence). The CDR3 bases are TGTGCCAGCAGTGCCCCCAGGGGGCGGTCGGTGACTTACAATGAGCAGTTCTTC. Its protein is CASSAPRGRSVTYNEQFF.

This clone came up once. This chain connects TRBV7-9 to TRBJ2-7; 14 bases are a match to TRBD2. The CDR3 spans 16 residues. The germline V gene encodes CDR1 SEHNR and CDR2 FQNEAQ (reference sequence). V lost 5 bases and J lost 4; bases outside the gene matches: 7. The CDR3 sequence is CASSLGTSGGYYEQYF. The CDR3, as DNA: TGTGCCAGCAGCCTCGGGACTAGCGGGGGCTATTACGAGCAGTACTTC.

This clone was observed once. V gene TRBV9 combines with J gene TRBJ2-7; D is possibly TRBD2 (6 bases). Per the germline V gene, CDR1 is SGDLS and CDR2 is YYNGEE. The CDR3 has 16 residues. Deletions cut 4 bases from V and 0 bases from J, with 17 bases between. This CDR3 reads CASSPRDSPSSYEQYF. DNA of the CDR3: TGTGCCAGCAGCCCCCGGGACTCCCCGAGCTCCTACGAGCAGTACTTC.

J is TRBJ1-2 and V is TRBV20-1; 7 nucleotides line up with TRBD1. V shed 3 bases and J 2 bases; nucleotides not matched to a gene: 6. The CDR3 consists of 14 residues. In germline, CDR1 is DFQATT, CDR2 SNEGSKA (reference sequence). The chain's CDR3 is CSASSPGGNYGYTF. For the CDR3, the DNA is TGCAGTGCTAGTAGCCCAGGGGGAAACTATGGCTACACCTTC.

V is TRBV5-4 and J is TRBJ2-1; 10 bases match TRBD2. After removal of 0 bases from V and 10 bases from J, the junction contained 7 bases not matched to a gene. Germline V CDR1 and CDR2: SGHNT, YYREEE (reference sequence). The CDR3 spans 15 residues. CDR3 bases: TGTGCCAGCAGCTTGGGGGCTAGCGGGAGTGTGGAGCAGTTCTTC. It is translated as CASSLGASGSVEQFF.

The chain has TRBV29-1 and TRBJ2-3; TRBD2 matches at 7 bases. The germline V gene encodes CDR1 SQVTM and CDR2 ANQGSEA. The J segment lost 2 bases and the V segment lost 0 bases, leaving 5 bases of the junction unmatched. This CDR3 region has 15 residues. The CDR3 sequence is CSVEDPGRTTDTQYF. The CDR3 DNA sequence: TGCAGCGTTGAAGATCCCGGGAGGACCACAGATACGCAGTATTTT.

This clone was detected only a few times. This specimen includes other DNA sequences encoding the same CDR3. This rearrangement joins TRBV5-1 to TRBJ1-5, with D possibly matching TRBD1 (5 bases). Germline CDR1 SGHRS, CDR2 YFSETQ. The V end lost 0 bases, the J end lost 3 bases, and 10 bases lay between the germline ends. The CDR3 totals 15 residues. The CDR3 is CASSLVGGINQPQHF. CDR3 DNA sequence: TGCGCCAGCAGCTTGGTGGGGGGTATCAATCAGCCCCAGCATTTT.

The V gene is TRBV4-2, the J gene TRBJ2-2; D may be TRBD2 (5 bases). V was clipped by 0 bases and J by 4 bases, with 15 bases between them. CDR1 LGHNA and CDR2 YNFKEQ come from the germline V gene. The CDR3 sequence is 17 residues long. The CDR3 DNA follows: TGTGCCAGCAGCCAAGATTCGTACCCTGGGAGCACCGGGGAGCTGTTTTTT. It is translated as CASSQDSYPGSTGELFF.

The chain uses TRBV4-2 and TRBJ2-7; 11 nucleotides align to TRBD2. The V segment lost 4 bases and the J segment 3 bases; nucleotides outside the gene matches: 11. The CDR3 contains 17 residues. Germline-derived CDR1 and CDR2 are LGHNA and YNFKEQ. CDR3: CASSPKRGTSGFYEQYF. The CDR3 coding sequence is TGTGCCAGCAGCCCCAAGAGGGGGACTAGCGGATTCTACGAGCAGTACTTC.

This clone was found once. V and J are TRBV30 and TRBJ2-7, with TRBD1 identical over 9 bases. Per the germline V gene, CDR1 is GTSNPN and CDR2 is SVGIG (reference sequence). This CDR3 comprises 13 residues. J was trimmed by 3 bases and V by 4 bases; bases with no gene match: 4. The DNA of the CDR3 is TGTGCCTGGACGACAGGGGGGGGCTACGAGCAGTACTTC. Translated, it gives CAWTTGGGYEQYF.

This clone was seen more than once but under ten times. The chain recombines TRBV7-2 with TRBJ1-6; D not resolved. Germline CDR1 and CDR2: SGHTA and FQGNSA. The length of the CDR3 is 16 residues. The V end lost 5 bases, the J end lost 5 bases, and 16 bases lay between the germline ends. The CDR3 loop reads CASSQKLWAHNSPLHF. CDR3 in DNA: TGTGCCAGCAGCCAAAAACTTTGGGCTCATAATTCACCCCTCCACTTT.

The J gene is TRBJ2-2, the V gene TRBV2; 7 bases align to TRBD2. CDR1 is SNHLY and CDR2 is FYNNEI in the germline V gene. The CDR3 runs to 18 residues. V lost 1 base to trimming and J lost 0 bases; unmatched junction nucleotides: 8. The CDR3 region has the DNA TGTGCCAGCAGTGAAGAAAGTGGGGGGGTCGCGAACACCGGGGAGCTGTTTTTT. Translated: CASSEESGGVANTGELFF. Using reference TRBV2 and TRBJ2-2 for the parts outside the CDR3, the full variable domain is EPEVTQTPSHQVTQMGQEVILRCVPISNHLYFYWYRQILGQKVEFLVSFYNNEISEKSEIFDDQFSVERPDGSNFTLKIRSTKLEDSAMYFCASSEESGGVANTGELFFGEGSRLTVL.

V and J are TRBV30 and TRBJ1-3; perhaps TRBD1 as D (6 bases). Germline CDR1 GTSNPN, CDR2 SVGIG (reference sequence). The germline V and J ends were trimmed by 3 bases and 0 bases, with 21 bases remaining between them. The CDR3 totals 18 residues. The CDR3 sequence is CAWRKVGGGWNSGNTIYF. CDR3 DNA sequence: TGTGCCTGGAGGAAGGTCGGGGGGGGCTGGAACTCTGGAAACACCATATATTTT. The whole variable domain, remainder taken from reference TRBV30 and TRBJ1-3, is SQTIHQWPATLVQPVGSPLSLECTVEGTSNPNLYWYRQAAGRGLQLLFYSVGIGQISSEVPQNLSASRPQDRQFILSSKKLLLSDSGFYLCAWRKVGGGWNSGNTIYFGEGSWLTVV.

The chain has TRBV18 and TRBJ2-3; D gene uncertain. Germline V gene data show CDR1 as KGHSH and CDR2 as LQKENI. This CDR3 region has 15 residues. V dropped 2 bases and J dropped 0 bases, with 9 bases sitting between them. CDR3 protein: CASSPSILSTDTQYF. The CDR3 DNA is TGTGCCAGCTCACCATCTATCCTAAGCACAGATACGCAGTATTTT.

The chain recombines TRBV2 with TRBJ2-7; the match to TRBD1 covers 9 bases. Trimming removed 7 bases from V and 7 bases from J; junction bases left unmatched: 11. From germline, CDR1 is SNHLY and CDR2 FYNNEI. The CDR3 is made up of 14 amino acids. The CDR3: CASIRDRERGEQYF. The CDR3 DNA sequence: TGTGCCAGCATTAGGGACAGGGAGAGGGGTGAGCAGTACTTC.

This clone came up once. The chain links TRBV5-6 to TRBJ2-1; weak D call: TRBD2 (5 bases). V shed 1 base and J shed 10 bases, with 15 bases lying between them. The germline CDR1 and CDR2 sequences are SGHDT and YYEEEE. This CDR3 is 14 amino acids long. The CDR3 spells CASSLLFWRQEQFF. DNA of the CDR3: TGTGCCAGCAGCTTGCTCTTCTGGAGGCAAGAGCAGTTCTTC.

This sequence joins TRBV2 and TRBJ2-3; the D gene is possibly TRBD1 (5 bases). Germline V gene data show CDR1 as SNHLY and CDR2 as FYNNEI. V was pared by 5 bases and J by 0 bases, with 21 bases between. The CDR3 covers 18 residues. CDR3: CASSRFRSGLPSTDTQYF. The DNA for the CDR3 is TGTGCCAGCAGTCGCTTCAGATCAGGGCTCCCAAGCACAGATACGCAGTATTTT.

This clone was detected only once. The J gene is TRBJ2-3, the V gene TRBV19; 14 bases agree with TRBD2. This CDR3 has 17 residues. With 5 bases clipped from V and 2 bases from J, the junction kept 6 bases outside the gene matches. CDR1 is LNHDA, CDR2 SQIVND, per germline (reference sequence). The CDR3 bases are TGTGCCAGTAGTCCGCGGACTAGCGGGAGGTCCACAGATACGCAGTATTTT. This sequence encodes CASSPRTSGRSTDTQYF. Supplemented by reference TRBV19 and TRBJ2-3, the full variable domain reads DGGITQSPKYLFRKEGQNVTLSCEQNLNHDAMYWYRQDPGQGLRLIYYSQIVNDFQKGDIAEGYSVSREKKESFPLTVTSAQKNPTAFYLCASSPRTSGRSTDTQYFGPGTRLTVL.